A selection of T cell receptor beta chains follows, all from one sample in a study of blood T cell repertoires in COVID-19. TCRdb keeps only in-frame clones here, not all; method: immunoSEQ multiplex PCR. The sample yields about 150,000 clones, 84% seen once. What was sequenced was peripheral blood. The source of these receptors is a woman between 45 and 65 years old with acute or convalescent COVID-19. Each CDR3 is given with its conserved first and last residue. Fields, in order: J gene, V gene, D gene, clone size, CDR3 DNA, CDR3 protein. The D gene is left open where the match is weak. The size entry is marked missing in some rows and otherwise reads once, few, many or a size class.

TRBJ2-1 | TRBV27 | NA | NA | TGTGCCAGCAGTTTCCTTACCTACAATGAGCAGTTCTTC | CASSFLTYNEQFF
TRBJ1-6 | TRBV6-1 | NA | NA | TGTGCCAGCAGTGAAGGCCCAGGTCTTTATAATTCACCCCTCCACTTT | CASSEGPGLYNSPLHF
TRBJ1-2 | TRBV5-3 | NA | NA | TGTGCCAGAAGCTTTCATAGTGGCTACACCTTC | CARSFHSGYTF
TRBJ2-3 | TRBV4-2 | NA | NA | TGTGCCAGCAGCCAAGACATAGGCACAGATACGCAGTATTTT | CASSQDIGTDTQYF
TRBJ2-2 | TRBV7-2 | NA | NA | TGTGCCAGCAGCTTAGTCCATGCCGGGGAGCTGTTTTTT | CASSLVHAGELFF
TRBJ2-7 | TRBV4-2 | TRBD1 | NA | TGTGCCAGCAGCCAATACCCCCCCGCAGGGGGCGTCGAGCAGTACTTC | CASSQYPPAGGVEQYF
TRBJ1-5 | TRBV4-1 | NA | NA | TGCGCCAGCAGCCCCACTGCCGAGGAGGGAGGTCAGCCCCAGCATTTT | CASSPTAEEGGQPQHF
TRBJ2-5 | TRBV27 | NA | NA | TGTGCCAGCAGTTTAAGAGGGCTGGGCGAGACCCAGTACTTC | CASSLRGLGETQYF
TRBJ1-5 | TRBV11-3 | TRBD1 | NA | TGTGCCAGCAGCTCCATGACAGGGGGAGAGAGCAATCAGCCCCAGCATTTT | CASSSMTGGESNQPQHF
TRBJ1-3 | TRBV6-2/TRBV6-3 | TRBD1 | NA | TGTGCCAGCAGTTCCGGACAGGGGTCTACGGGAAACACCATATATTTT | CASSSGQGSTGNTIYF
TRBJ2-1 | TRBV11-2 | TRBD2 | NA | TGTGCCAGCAGCTACGGACTAGCGGGAACCTATGAGCAGTTCTTC | CASSYGLAGTYEQFF
TRBJ2-7 | TRBV6-5 | TRBD2 | NA | TGTGCCAGCAAGGGAGGACTAGCTTACGAGCAGTACTTC | CASKGGLAYEQYF
TRBJ1-3 | TRBV3-1/TRBV3-2 | NA | NA | TGTGCCAGCAGCCCCAGGTATAGCTCTGGAAACACCATATATTTT | CASSPRYSSGNTIYF
TRBJ1-4 | TRBV18 | NA | NA | TGTGCCAGCACGGGGGACAATGAAAAACTGTTTTTT | CASTGDNEKLFF
TRBJ1-2 | TRBV5-1 | NA | NA | TGCGCCAGCAGCTTGGACCCGGGTCCCTATGGCTACACCTTC | CASSLDPGPYGYTF
TRBJ2-6 | TRBV7-2 | NA | NA | TGTGCCAGCAGCTTACTGGCAGCGGGTGGGGCCAACGTCCTGACTTTC | CASSLLAAGGANVLTF
TRBJ2-3 | TRBV7-2 | NA | many | TGTGCCAGCAGCTTAAGCGGATCAGATACGCAGTATTTT | CASSLSGSDTQYF
TRBJ2-5 | TRBV18 | TRBD2 | NA | TGTGCCAGCTCATCAGGACTAGCGGGGTTTGGCGAGACCCAGTACTTC | CASSSGLAGFGETQYF
TRBJ1-1 | TRBV29-1 | TRBD1 | few | TGCAGCGTTTCCGGGACAGGGGACACTGAAGCTTTCTTT | CSVSGTGDTEAFF
TRBJ2-1 | TRBV4-2 | NA | NA | TGTGCCAGCAGCCCATATGGGGGGGCTTCCTACAATGAGCAGTTCTTC | CASSPYGGASYNEQFF